This is a list of T cell receptor beta chains from one sample in a study of blood T cell repertoires in COVID-19. Repertoires were generated with immunoSEQ multiplex PCR, while TCRdb's copy carries only in-frame clones and drops some. The profile shows about 180,000 clones, approximately 85% of them singletons. The sequenced material came from PBMCs or T cells enriched from blood (not recorded which). These receptors originate from a man between 40 and 49 years old who had recovered from COVID-19. The conserved cysteine and the conserved F or W are not part of the CDR3 here.

V gene,J gene,CDR3 protein
TRBV27,TRBJ1-1,ASSSGGYTEAF
TRBV7-9,TRBJ2-2,ASSLNSGELF
TRBV10-1,TRBJ2-3,ASSRLAGGGSDTQY
TRBV2,TRBJ2-1,ASLDLAGYNEQF
TRBV18,TRBJ2-4,ASSPLTVATKNIQY
TRBV3-1/TRBV3-2,TRBJ1-1,ASSPRGTEAF
TRBV7-8,TRBJ2-7,ASSSFVQGAAHEQY
TRBV19,TRBJ1-5,ASNSGRGGLGNQPQH
TRBV19,TRBJ1-5,ASSRDTGFNQPQH
TRBV5-1,TRBJ2-7,ASSAPGQLPYEQY
TRBV6-5,TRBJ2-1,ASSWTSGRKNEQF
TRBV30,TRBJ1-2,AWSRSGTANYGYT
TRBV30,TRBJ1-6,AWTRASVHNSPLH
TRBV6-5,TRBJ1-1,ASIRDRGTEAF
TRBV18,TRBJ1-6,ASSPENSPLH
TRBV6-4,TRBJ2-1,ASSESSLSYNEQF
TRBV12-5,TRBJ1-1,ASGQPTGGFEAF
TRBV5-1,TRBJ2-7,ASSPSGRGYEQY
TRBV11-3,TRBJ2-1,ASSLETSGGEF
TRBV13,TRBJ2-1,ASSLVQYSYNEQF
TRBV20-1,TRBJ2-3,SASGLARGTDTQY
TRBV5-1,TRBJ1-1,ASSFEGQSNTEAF
TRBV5-6,TRBJ2-7,ASSLRGYEQY
TRBV3-1/TRBV3-2,TRBJ1-1,ASTLRGTPEAF
TRBV7-3,TRBJ2-6,ASSPILAGGVGANVLT
TRBV30,TRBJ2-7,AWSVAQGSSYEQY
TRBV7-3,TRBJ2-3,ASSRGADTQY
TRBV3-1/TRBV3-2,TRBJ2-5,ASSQELAGTETQY
TRBV19,TRBJ2-4,ASSIGYKNIQY
TRBV6-1,TRBJ1-4,ASSDTGANEKLF
TRBV28,TRBJ2-1,ASSWGLADEQF
TRBV9,TRBJ2-1,ASSVGTINEQF
TRBV5-6,TRBJ2-5,ASSSRKQGARETQY
TRBV5-1,TRBJ1-2,ASEGDYGYT
TRBV2,TRBJ1-5,ASSPPGQAQNQPQH
TRBV5-4,TRBJ2-2,ASSLGTSGRNTGELF